This T cell receptor (beta chain) derives from a study of blood T cell repertoires in COVID-19. TCRdb keeps only in-frame clones here, not all; method: immunoSEQ multiplex PCR. The data contain about 260,000 clones, around 86% of them singletons. Trimming cost V 10 bases and J 6 bases, with 18 bases left between them. Germline V gives CDR1 MNHEY, CDR2 SVGAGI. This CDR3 has 13 amino acids. Sequencing was performed on peripheral blood. The sequence was collected from a woman aged 60 to 75 with COVID-19, enrolled during active disease. The chain carries TRBV6-5 and TRBJ1-1, with D possibly being TRBD1 (6 bases). The CDR3 spells CATDLQGLAEAFF. CDR3 DNA sequence: TGTGCCACCGATTTACAGGGTCTTGCTGAAGCTTTCTTT.